The present T cell receptor (beta chain) was sequenced within a study of regulatory T cells in long-lasting Graves disease. The study's findings and limits: Among samples with persistent disease, TRBV28, TRBJ1-2 and TRBJ2-5 were favored.

In its sample, this clonotype was seen many times. Antigen unknown. Indicated time point: newly diagnosed GD, antithyroid drugs for less than 3 months. Generation of the TCR library employed RNA extracted from PBMCs. Trimming pared 4 bases from V and 1 base from J, leaving 11 bases between. The CDR3 contains 14 residues. CDR1 is SGDLS, CDR2 YYNGEE, per germline. Arm-PCR of CDR3 regions and iRepertoire HTBI primers were used to build TCR beta libraries. Authors' analysis steps: Identified across the samples were some 67 TRBV segments and over twelve TRBJ segments. TCRdb fed the multiplex PCR reads into MiXCR, producing one record per CDR3 protein. V and J calls and clone size were set by TCRdb, not the authors. The table records 350,000 to 400,000 distinct CDR3 sequences, 15% to 17% of them present only once.

The sequenced sample was peripheral blood mononuclear cells (PBMCs), obtained at new diagnosis, from a patient treated with antithyroid drugs. This rearrangement joins TRBV9 to TRBJ2-5; D possibly corresponds to TRBD2 (6 bases). The TCR sequence derives from a female donor with Graves disease. The CDR3 region has the DNA TGTGCCAGCAGCCCCCGGGGGACCCAAGAGACCCAGTACTTC. Protein: CASSPRGTQETQYF.